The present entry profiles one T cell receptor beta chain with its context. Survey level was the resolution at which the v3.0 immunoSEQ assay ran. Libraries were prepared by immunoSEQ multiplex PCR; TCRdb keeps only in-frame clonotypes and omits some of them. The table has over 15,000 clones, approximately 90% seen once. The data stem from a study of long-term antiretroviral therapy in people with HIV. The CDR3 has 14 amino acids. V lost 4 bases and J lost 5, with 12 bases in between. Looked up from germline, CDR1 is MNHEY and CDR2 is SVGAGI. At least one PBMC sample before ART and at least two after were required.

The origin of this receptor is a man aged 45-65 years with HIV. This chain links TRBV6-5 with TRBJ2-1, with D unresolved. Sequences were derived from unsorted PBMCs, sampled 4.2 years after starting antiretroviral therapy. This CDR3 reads CASSFLPKDNEQFF. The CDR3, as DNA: TGTGCCAGCAGTTTCCTACCAAAGGACAATGAGCAGTTCTTC.